This is a list of T cell receptor beta chains from one sample in a study of Ad26.COV2.S vaccination and SARS-CoV-2 variants. The protocol was immunoSEQ multiplex PCR, while the TCRdb copy is restricted to in-frame clones and leaves out a portion. Seen here are approximately 400,000 clones, 83% observed once, and the top ten hold around 7%. This specimen was peripheral blood, taken in a trial of Ad26.COV2.S vaccine versus placebo. These receptor sequences come from a person aged 18 to 59 who received the Ad26.COV2.S COVID-19 vaccine or a placebo. CDR3s include the opening cysteine and the closing phenylalanine or tryptophan. The order of the fields is V gene, clone size, D gene, J gene, CDR3 protein, CDR3 DNA. The D gene is left open where the match is weak. Only some rows state a clone size, as once, few, many or a class for expanded clones.

V gene: TRBV4-3; clone size: .; D gene: .; J gene: TRBJ1-2; CDR3 protein: CASSQRGTQLPYGYTF; CDR3 DNA: TGCGCCAGCAGCCAGAGGGGGACTCAACTACCCTATGGCTACACCTTC
V gene: TRBV28; clone size: .; D gene: TRBD2; J gene: TRBJ2-1; CDR3 protein: CASSLRGTSVSYNEQFF; CDR3 DNA: TGTGCCAGCAGTTTAAGGGGTACTAGCGTCTCCTACAATGAGCAGTTCTTC
V gene: TRBV2; clone size: .; D gene: .; J gene: TRBJ1-1; CDR3 protein: CASIREGGTEAFF; CDR3 DNA: TGTGCCAGCATCAGGGAGGGGGGCACTGAAGCTTTCTTT
V gene: TRBV19; clone size: .; D gene: TRBD1; J gene: TRBJ1-6; CDR3 protein: CASSILGQGNSPLHF; CDR3 DNA: TGTGCCAGTAGTATACTGGGACAGGGTAATTCACCCCTCCACTTT
V gene: TRBV6-2/TRBV6-3; clone size: .; D gene: .; J gene: TRBJ2-1; CDR3 protein: CASSPERLSSYNEQFF; CDR3 DNA: TGTGCCAGCAGCCCCGAGAGATTAAGCTCCTACAATGAGCAGTTCTTC
V gene: TRBV7-9; clone size: .; D gene: TRBD1; J gene: TRBJ1-6; CDR3 protein: CASSLKGQGYSPLHF; CDR3 DNA: TGTGCCAGCAGCTTAAAGGGACAGGGGTATTCACCCCTCCACTTT
V gene: TRBV21-1; clone size: few; D gene: .; J gene: TRBJ2-5; CDR3 protein: CASSKGGLVETQYF; CDR3 DNA: TGTGCCAGCAGCAAGGGAGGGTTGGTGGAGACCCAGTACTTC
V gene: TRBV3-1/TRBV3-2; clone size: .; D gene: .; J gene: TRBJ2-1; CDR3 protein: CASSQEVGFTEQFF; CDR3 DNA: TGTGCCAGCAGCCAAGAAGTAGGGTTTACTGAGCAGTTCTTC
V gene: TRBV7-6; clone size: few; D gene: .; J gene: TRBJ1-5; CDR3 protein: CASSEAGHQPQHF; CDR3 DNA: TGTGCCAGCAGCGAGGCCGGACATCAGCCCCAGCATTTT
V gene: TRBV19; clone size: .; D gene: .; J gene: TRBJ1-4; CDR3 protein: CASSRGATTNEKLFF; CDR3 DNA: TGTGCCAGTAGTAGGGGGGCGACAACTAATGAAAAACTGTTTTTT
V gene: TRBV7-3; clone size: .; D gene: TRBD2; J gene: TRBJ2-7; CDR3 protein: CASSYQRGNYEQYF; CDR3 DNA: TGTGCCAGCAGCTACCAGCGGGGGAACTACGAGCAGTACTTC
V gene: TRBV5-1; clone size: .; D gene: .; J gene: TRBJ1-3; CDR3 protein: CASSWDAGSGNTIYF; CDR3 DNA: TGCGCCAGCAGCTGGGACGCGGGGTCAGGAAACACCATATATTTT
V gene: TRBV4-2; clone size: .; D gene: .; J gene: TRBJ1-4; CDR3 protein: CASSQDKGRKLFF; CDR3 DNA: TGTGCCAGCAGCCAAGATAAAGGGAGAAAACTGTTTTTT
V gene: TRBV7-9; clone size: .; D gene: .; J gene: TRBJ2-3; CDR3 protein: CASSSRKGVTDTQYF; CDR3 DNA: TGTGCCAGCAGCTCCAGGAAGGGGGTCACAGATACGCAGTATTTT
V gene: TRBV7-9; clone size: .; D gene: .; J gene: TRBJ2-3; CDR3 protein: CASSLGLLARTTSTDTQYF; CDR3 DNA: TGTGCCAGCAGCTTAGGCTTGTTGGCTAGAACGACGAGCACAGATACGCAGTATTTT
V gene: TRBV5-1; clone size: .; D gene: TRBD2; J gene: TRBJ2-1; CDR3 protein: CASSGGDPSSYNEQFF; CDR3 DNA: TGCGCCAGCAGCGGGGGGGATCCCTCGTCCTACAATGAGCAGTTCTTC
V gene: TRBV9; clone size: .; D gene: .; J gene: TRBJ2-1; CDR3 protein: CASSAAPGEQFF; CDR3 DNA: TGTGCCAGCAGCGCTGCCCCGGGGGAGCAGTTCTTC
V gene: TRBV11-2; clone size: .; D gene: .; J gene: TRBJ2-7; CDR3 protein: CASSLVRGQTYEQYF; CDR3 DNA: TGTGCCAGCAGCTTAGTTCGGGGACAAACCTACGAGCAGTACTTC
V gene: TRBV28; clone size: .; D gene: TRBD1; J gene: TRBJ1-2; CDR3 protein: CASRFLSGTGGPSTRTRHYGYTF; CDR3 DNA: TGTGCCAGCAGATTCCTTTCCGGGACAGGGGGACCATCGACCCGCACGAGACACTATGGCTACACCTTC
V gene: TRBV9; clone size: .; D gene: .; J gene: TRBJ1-4; CDR3 protein: CASSGQGEKLFF; CDR3 DNA: TGTGCCAGCAGCGGTCAGGGTGAAAAACTGTTTTTT
V gene: TRBV18; clone size: .; D gene: TRBD1; J gene: TRBJ1-5; CDR3 protein: CASSALSMGTGGIQPQHF; CDR3 DNA: TGTGCCAGCTCAGCGCTTAGCATGGGGACAGGGGGTATTCAGCCCCAGCATTTT
V gene: TRBV2; clone size: few; D gene: .; J gene: TRBJ1-6; CDR3 protein: CASRTYWKGHGSPLHF; CDR3 DNA: TGTGCCAGCAGGACATATTGGAAGGGCCATGGGTCACCCCTCCACTTT
V gene: TRBV6-5; clone size: .; D gene: TRBD1; J gene: TRBJ2-1; CDR3 protein: CASSQTGGPYNEQFF; CDR3 DNA: TGTGCCAGCAGTCAAACAGGGGGCCCCTACAATGAGCAGTTCTTC
V gene: TRBV5-1; clone size: .; D gene: .; J gene: TRBJ2-7; CDR3 protein: CASSPLKATYEQYF; CDR3 DNA: TGCGCCAGCAGCCCCCTAAAGGCCACCTACGAGCAGTACTTC
V gene: TRBV3-1/TRBV3-2; clone size: .; D gene: .; J gene: TRBJ2-2; CDR3 protein: CASSQKIGRNTGELFF; CDR3 DNA: TGTGCCAGCAGCCAGAAAATCGGCCGAAACACCGGGGAGCTGTTTTTT
V gene: TRBV10-3; clone size: .; D gene: TRBD2; J gene: TRBJ2-7; CDR3 protein: CAISDWEGGHEQYF; CDR3 DNA: TGTGCCATCAGTGATTGGGAGGGCGGCCACGAGCAGTACTTC
V gene: TRBV5-6; clone size: once; D gene: TRBD1; J gene: TRBJ2-5; CDR3 protein: CASSLVGTGEETQYF; CDR3 DNA: TGTGCCAGCAGCTTGGTTGGGACAGGCGAAGAGACCCAGTACTTC
V gene: TRBV7-9; clone size: .; D gene: TRBD1; J gene: TRBJ1-2; CDR3 protein: CASSPEGGGYNYGYTF; CDR3 DNA: TGTGCCAGCAGCCCTGAGGGAGGGGGCTATAACTATGGCTACACCTTC
V gene: TRBV18; clone size: .; D gene: .; J gene: TRBJ1-2; CDR3 protein: CASSPRARTDGYTF; CDR3 DNA: TGTGCCAGCTCACCCCGGGCCCGGACGGATGGCTACACCTTC
V gene: TRBV18; clone size: few; D gene: TRBD1; J gene: TRBJ2-7; CDR3 protein: CASSPARGPSYEQYF; CDR3 DNA: TGTGCCAGCTCACCCGCCAGGGGGCCTTCCTACGAGCAGTACTTC
V gene: TRBV2; clone size: .; D gene: TRBD2; J gene: TRBJ2-4; CDR3 protein: CASLPTIGRAAKNIQYF; CDR3 DNA: TGTGCCAGCCTCCCAACGATAGGGAGGGCAGCCAAAAACATTCAGTACTTC
V gene: TRBV30; clone size: .; D gene: .; J gene: TRBJ2-3; CDR3 protein: CAWSVVLRSTDTQYF; CDR3 DNA: TGTGCCTGGAGCGTAGTTCTACGTAGCACAGATACGCAGTATTTT
V gene: TRBV4-1; clone size: once; D gene: .; J gene: TRBJ1-1; CDR3 protein: CASSQDGIWPGTEAFF; CDR3 DNA: TGCGCCAGCAGCCAAGATGGCATCTGGCCGGGCACTGAAGCTTTCTTT
V gene: TRBV18; clone size: .; D gene: TRBD2; J gene: TRBJ2-3; CDR3 protein: CASSPGLAGTTDTQYF; CDR3 DNA: TGTGCCAGCTCACCAGGGCTAGCGGGGACCACAGATACGCAGTATTTT
V gene: TRBV14; clone size: .; D gene: .; J gene: TRBJ2-3; CDR3 protein: CASSRSRADTQYF; CDR3 DNA: TGTGCCAGCAGCAGATCAAGGGCAGATACGCAGTATTTT
V gene: TRBV7-7; clone size: .; D gene: .; J gene: TRBJ2-2; CDR3 protein: CASSFTRTGELFF; CDR3 DNA: TGTGCCAGCAGCTTTACGCGCACCGGGGAGCTGTTTTTT
V gene: TRBV30; clone size: .; D gene: TRBD2; J gene: TRBJ2-3; CDR3 protein: CAWRRNSGSLLTGTQYF; CDR3 DNA: TGTGCCTGGAGAAGAAATAGCGGGAGCCTTCTCACGGGGACGCAGTATTTT
V gene: TRBV5-4; clone size: .; D gene: TRBD1; J gene: TRBJ1-2; CDR3 protein: CASRDREFGYTF; CDR3 DNA: TGTGCCAGCAGGGACAGGGAGTTTGGCTACACCTTC
V gene: TRBV19; clone size: once; D gene: .; J gene: TRBJ1-3; CDR3 protein: CASSIGQGRAGNTIYF; CDR3 DNA: TGTGCCAGTAGTATAGGGCAGGGGAGAGCTGGAAACACCATATATTTT
V gene: TRBV7-9; clone size: few; D gene: .; J gene: TRBJ1-6; CDR3 protein: CASSLSLSPLHF; CDR3 DNA: TGTGCCAGCAGCTTATCGTTATCACCCCTCCACTTT
V gene: TRBV6-2/TRBV6-3; clone size: .; D gene: .; J gene: TRBJ2-3; CDR3 protein: CASSYIIRAASGADTQYF; CDR3 DNA: TGTGCCAGCAGTTATATTATTAGGGCAGCCTCAGGCGCAGATACGCAGTATTTT
V gene: TRBV6-4; clone size: .; D gene: TRBD2; J gene: TRBJ2-1; CDR3 protein: CASSAMGGSSYNEQFF; CDR3 DNA: TGTGCCAGCAGTGCCATGGGGGGGAGCTCCTACAATGAGCAGTTCTTC
V gene: TRBV7-9; clone size: .; D gene: .; J gene: TRBJ2-6; CDR3 protein: CASSDRRDVSGANVLTF; CDR3 DNA: TGTGCCAGCAGCGATAGGAGGGACGTCTCTGGGGCCAACGTCCTGACTTTC
V gene: TRBV20-1; clone size: .; D gene: .; J gene: TRBJ1-1; CDR3 protein: CSGDTYTEAFF; CDR3 DNA: TGCAGTGGCGACACCTACACTGAAGCTTTCTTT
V gene: TRBV4-2; clone size: .; D gene: TRBD2; J gene: TRBJ2-1; CDR3 protein: CASSPMASSGGYNEQFF; CDR3 DNA: TGTGCCAGCAGCCCCATGGCGTCTAGCGGGGGCTACAATGAGCAGTTCTTC
V gene: TRBV4-1; clone size: .; D gene: .; J gene: TRBJ1-3; CDR3 protein: CASSQVTVSGNTIYF; CDR3 DNA: TGCGCCAGCAGCCAAGTAACAGTCTCTGGAAACACCATATATTTT
V gene: TRBV27; clone size: .; D gene: .; J gene: TRBJ2-2; CDR3 protein: CASSLKSNTGELFF; CDR3 DNA: TGTGCCAGCAGCCTCAAATCGAACACCGGGGAGCTGTTTTTT
V gene: TRBV5-1; clone size: .; D gene: TRBD1; J gene: TRBJ1-1; CDR3 protein: CASSEQGGRNTEAFF; CDR3 DNA: TGCGCCAGCAGCGAGCAGGGGGGGCGCAACACTGAAGCTTTCTTT
V gene: TRBV7-9; clone size: .; D gene: .; J gene: TRBJ1-2; CDR3 protein: CASSLDSYGYTF; CDR3 DNA: TGTGCCAGCAGCTTGGACAGCTATGGCTACACCTTC
V gene: TRBV19; clone size: .; D gene: .; J gene: TRBJ2-2; CDR3 protein: CASSGGAANTGELFF; CDR3 DNA: TGTGCCAGTAGTGGGGGGGCTGCGAACACCGGGGAGCTGTTTTTT
V gene: TRBV7-8; clone size: once; D gene: .; J gene: TRBJ1-2; CDR3 protein: CASSLQGYGYTF; CDR3 DNA: TGTGCCAGCAGCCTACAGGGTTACGGCTACACCTTC